The present entry profiles one T cell receptor beta chain with its context. Antigen specificity is unknown. The data were obtained in a study of siplizumab effects on memory and regulatory T cells. Overall study results and limits: Significantly reduced by siplizumab was the cumulative frequency of alloreactive sequences, namely those traceable to unstimulated CD4+ memory cells. With siplizumab, Treg-derived clones averaged approximately 72% of mappable alloreactive CD4+ clones, versus less than 35% in controls.

Sequencing was performed with immunoSEQ multiplex PCR; in TCRdb, only in-frame clones are kept and a portion is missing. The sample yields over 95,000 clones, over 85% seen once. V dropped 6 bases and J dropped 4; count of bases not matched to a gene: 8. Germline V gives CDR1 LNHDA, CDR2 SQIVND (reference sequence). The CDR3 runs 14 residues. This rearrangement joins TRBV19 to TRBJ1-2; the match to TRBD1 covers 7 bases. Sequenced input: non-Treg CD4+ T cells sorted from blood. The clonotype was recovered from a human donor in good health. CDR3 bases: TGTGCCAGTAGCGACGACAGGGCCTCCTATGGCTACACCTTC. Encoded protein: CASSDDRASYGYTF.